A single TCR beta chain is shown here with its context. The antigen remains undetermined. One base away lies a much larger clone, so this may be a sequencing read error. The germline V gene has CDR1 MNHNS and CDR2 SASEGT. The germline V and J ends were trimmed by 7 bases and 3 bases, with 19 bases remaining between them. This CDR3 comprises 15 residues. RNA was extracted from bulk tissue without any cell sorting. TCRbeta libraries were built with three rounds of nested PCR, modified from ARM-PCR. TCRdb called the multiplex PCR reads again in MiXCR, with one record for every CDR3 protein. The sample lists about 120,000 distinct CDR3 sequences; over 65% were seen once. This entry belongs to a study of tumor and adjacent non-tumor tissue in lung cancer. Study-level background: The patients, roughly 9 men and five or six women, were roughly 30 to 80 with stage I to III disease. About 4.2 million productive TCRbeta reads were obtained per sample on average. Study conclusions and caveats: Normal lung showed higher cumulative top 100 clone frequency than tumor. TCR diversity was significantly greater in tumor than normal lung tissue.

The sample was lung tumor tissue. The genes are TRBV6-1 and TRBJ2-7; tentatively, D is TRBD1 or TRBD2 (6 bases each). This clonotype originated in a man aged 25 to 45 with non-small cell lung cancer. The CDR3 DNA follows: TGTGCCAGCATCGCTTTTACCGGGGGCTACTACGAGCAGTACTTC. It codes for CASIAFTGGYYEQYF.